One and the same sample provided the 16 T cell receptor beta chains below, sequenced in a study of blood T cell repertoires in COVID-19. The repertoire was sequenced with immunoSEQ multiplex PCR; TCRdb's copy has only in-frame clones and lacks some. The data show about 86,000 clones, roughly four fifths seen once. Sequencing was carried out using peripheral blood. Receptors originate from a woman aged 80 or over with acute or convalescent COVID-19.

The chain uses TRBV5-1 and TRBJ1-5; 12 nucleotides align to TRBD1. Germline CDR1 and CDR2: SGHRS and YFSETQ. This CDR3 comprises 20 residues. After removal of 7 bases from V and 0 bases from J, the junction contained 17 bases not matched to a gene. CDR3 amino acids: CASYKISGQGARNSNQPQHF. The CDR3 nucleotides are TGCGCCAGCTATAAAATTTCGGGACAGGGGGCAAGGAATAGCAATCAGCCCCAGCATTTT.

This clone was recorded once. This chain links TRBV7-9 with TRBJ2-7, with 10 bases identical to TRBD2. The junction had 4 bases not matched to a gene; V was cut back by 3 bases and J by 2 bases. The CDR3 covers 15 residues. Germline V gives CDR1 SEHNR, CDR2 FQNEAQ (reference sequence). This CDR3 is CASSLSGTSAYEQYF. The CDR3, as DNA: TGTGCCAGCAGCTTGTCAGGGACTAGCGCCTACGAGCAGTACTTC.

The rearrangement joins TRBV14 to TRBJ1-6, with 8 bases matching TRBD1. Germline V gene lookup returns CDR1 SGHDN and CDR2 FVKESK. The CDR3 loop spans 17 amino acids. J was trimmed by 10 bases and V by 0 bases; bases with no gene match: 11. The CDR3 DNA reads as TGTGCCAGCAGCCAAGATCCGACAGGGGTAGGTCGGTCACCCCTCCACTTT. It is translated as CASSQDPTGVGRSPLHF.

The chain recombines TRBV4-2 with TRBJ2-5, with D perhaps matching TRBD1 (5 bases). There are 19 residues in the CDR3. CDR1 and CDR2 (germline): LGHNA, YNFKEQ. Trimming took 1 base from V and 7 from J, leaving 28 bases between them. Here the CDR3 reads CASSQGLQNDPGPRRTQYF. DNA for the CDR3: TGTGCCAGCAGCCAAGGGCTGCAAAATGACCCAGGGCCTCGACGGACCCAGTACTTC.

The chain recombines TRBV18 with TRBJ2-7; 8 bases are shared with TRBD2. This CDR3 has 15 amino acids. Germline V gene lookup returns CDR1 KGHSH and CDR2 LQKENI. With 2 bases clipped from V and 0 bases from J, the junction kept 3 bases outside the gene matches. The DNA for the CDR3 is TGTGCCAGCTCACCAAGCGGGAGTAGCTCCTACGAGCAGTACTTC. Its translation is CASSPSGSSSYEQYF.

The rearrangement links TRBV11-2 to TRBJ2-6, with D possibly being TRBD1 (5 bases). CDR3 size: 17 residues. V lost 5 bases and J 0 bases, leaving 14 bases between the germline ends. Germline CDR1 is SGHAT and CDR2 is FQNNGV. CDR3 protein: CASSPGLGNSGANVLTF. The CDR3 DNA reads as TGTGCCAGCAGCCCAGGGTTGGGGAACTCTGGGGCCAACGTCCTGACTTTC.

The V and J genes are TRBV5-4 and TRBJ2-7; weak D call: TRBD1 (5 bases). The germline V and J ends were trimmed by 1 base and 0 bases, with 5 bases remaining between them. The CDR3 length is 13 residues. Germline-derived CDR1 and CDR2 are SGHNT and YYREEE (reference sequence). CDR3 nucleotides: TGTGCCAGCAGCTTGCAGGGCTCCTACGAGCAGTACTTC. Amino acid sequence: CASSLQGSYEQYF.

J is TRBJ1-5 and V is TRBV3-1 (or the pseudogene TRBV3-2), with D perhaps TRBD1 (5 bases). V dropped 4 bases and J dropped 5 bases, with 12 bases sitting between them. There are 14 residues in the CDR3. Per the germline V gene, CDR1 is LGHDT and CDR2 is YNNKEL (reference sequence). The CDR3, as DNA: TGTGCCAGCAGCCCTGCAGGGTGGTATCAGCCCCAGCATTTT. Translated, it gives CASSPAGWYQPQHF.

This clone was detected only once. This chain links TRBV7-8 with TRBJ2-7, with a tentative D call TRBD2 (6 bases). CDR3 size: 14 residues. Germline V CDR1 and CDR2: SGHVS, FQNEAQ. Trimming shortened V by 5 bases and J by 6 bases, and 17 bases separated the two germline ends. CDR3 in amino acids: CASSLGGVGTEQYF. In nucleotides, the CDR3 is TGTGCCAGCAGCCTGGGCGGGGTTGGGACCGAGCAGTACTTC.

Here the CDR3 reads CASKKGGTAMNTEAFF. The DNA for the CDR3 is TGTGCCAGCAAAAAAGGCGGGACGGCCATGAACACTGAAGCTTTCTTT. The V gene is TRBV28, the J gene TRBJ1-1; D possibly corresponds to TRBD1 (5 bases). Trimming removed 7 bases at V and 0 bases at J, with 18 bases between. CDR3 length: 16 residues. Per germline, CDR1 MDHEN and CDR2 SYDVKM.

The chain joins TRBV29-1 to TRBJ2-2, with 8 bases lining up with TRBD1. Germline loops: CDR1 SQVTM, CDR2 ANQGSEA. CDR3 length: 14 residues. With V trimmed by 6 bases and J by 4 bases, 7 bases remained unmatched. CDR3 protein: CSVRQGILTGELFF. The DNA of the CDR3 is TGCAGCGTACGACAGGGGATTCTCACCGGGGAGCTGTTTTTT.

This clone was observed a few times. The gene calls are TRBV28 and TRBJ1-5; D ambiguous. This CDR3 is built from 13 residues. Trimming shortened V by 3 bases and J by 4 bases, and 7 bases separated the two germline ends. The germline V gene encodes CDR1 MDHEN and CDR2 SYDVKM. This CDR3 is CASSFPVNQPQHF. DNA of the CDR3: TGTGCCAGCAGTTTTCCGGTTAATCAGCCCCAGCATTTT.

The J gene is TRBJ2-3, the V gene TRBV6-5; 10 bases are shared with TRBD2. The V segment lost 5 bases and the J segment 2 bases; nucleotides outside the gene matches: 4. CDR1 is MNHEY and CDR2 is SVGAGI in the germline V gene. The CDR3 has 15 amino acids. The CDR3 here is CASSLSGGFTDTQYF. In nucleotides, the CDR3 is TGTGCCAGCAGTCTTAGCGGGGGGTTCACAGATACGCAGTATTTT.

This clone has more than one count but fewer than ten. The rearrangement uses TRBV3-1 (or the pseudogene TRBV3-2) and TRBJ2-7; D uncertain. The germline V gene has CDR1 LGHDT and CDR2 YNNKEL (reference sequence). This CDR3 is 14 amino acids long. With 1 base removed from V and 0 bases from J, the gap between germline ends came to 7 bases. The CDR3 reads CASSQGVASYEQYF. CDR3 nucleotide sequence: TGTGCCAGCAGCCAAGGAGTAGCCTCCTACGAGCAGTACTTC.

J is TRBJ2-7 and V is TRBV18; D is perhaps TRBD1 (5 bases). The germline V gene encodes CDR1 KGHSH and CDR2 LQKENI. The ends were cut back, 3 bases at V and 3 bases at J, with 6 bases in the middle. This CDR3 has 12 amino acids. The CDR3: CASSPDIYEQYF. As DNA, the CDR3 is TGTGCCAGCTCACCGGACATCTACGAGCAGTACTTC.

This clone is a singleton in its sample. V is TRBV7-8 and J is TRBJ1-1, with TRBD1 as a possible D gene (5 bases). Germline lookup yields CDR1 SGHVS and CDR2 FQNEAQ. V was trimmed by 8 bases and J by 1 base, leaving 11 bases between them. The CDR3 has 13 amino acids. The CDR3 loop reads CASFRGGNTEAFF. CDR3 DNA: TGTGCCAGCTTTAGGGGCGGGAACACTGAAGCTTTCTTT.